The clone carrying this TCR beta chain was detected ten times or more. Its antigen is unknown. V gave up 1 base and J gave up 0 bases, with 11 bases separating them. The length of the CDR3 is 16 residues. Germline-derived CDR1 and CDR2 are ENHRY and SYGVKD. This entry is derived from a study of T cells after posttransplantation cyclophosphamide. Treatment was busulfan-fludarabine conditioning, a marrow graft, and cyclophosphamide on days +3 and +4. The repertoire was sequenced with immunoSEQ multiplex PCR; TCRdb's copy has only in-frame clones and lacks some. Singletons are absent from the sample, which has around 24,000 clones. Overall study findings and caveats: Blood and skin or GI T cell repertoires showed limited TRB overlap. TRB clonality was highly associated with recipient CMV seropositivity and reactivation. Donor-recipient repertoire similarity was low at 1-2 months, rising over year one.

Material: PBMCs, obtained after allogeneic stem cell transplant with posttransplant cyclophosphamide. The source is a young adult male patient who received an allogeneic stem cell transplant from a related donor, was CMV-positive, and had no GVHD. Certain T cells may be donor cells from the graft. V is TRBV10-3 and J is TRBJ2-3; maybe TRBD1 (5 bases). CDR3 loop: CAISELAGSSTDTQYF. Written as DNA, the CDR3 is TGTGCCATCAGTGAGTTGGCAGGGTCGAGCACAGATACGCAGTATTTT.